This entry lists 12 T cell receptor beta chains sequenced from one sample in a study of beta chain features in type 1 diabetes. The antigens these receptors bind are not known. General study results and limits: All four CD4+ subsets of Type 1 diabetes patients contained TCRB CDR3s that were moderately but significantly shorter.

Every bit of the isolated RNA underwent reverse transcription, so sequencing read expressed TCRB transcripts. Sequencing was performed with immunoSEQ multiplex PCR; in TCRdb, only in-frame clones are kept and a portion is missing. This sample has roughly 280,000 clones, with approximately 25% found just once. The sequenced material came from naive CD4+ T cells from blood. These TCRs come from a woman in her thirties with type 1 diabetes.

The CDR3 bases are TGCAGCGACAGACTAGATGGCACAGATACGCAGTATTTT. It encodes CSDRLDGTDTQYF. The chain recombines TRBV29-1 with TRBJ2-3, with TRBD2 as a possible D gene (6 bases). Germline V gene lookup returns CDR1 SQVTM and CDR2 ANQGSEA. V lost 7 bases to trimming and J lost 1 base, with 12 bases between them. CDR3 size: 13 residues.

The chain employs TRBV9 and TRBJ2-2; no definite D call. The CDR3 consists of 12 residues. Per germline, CDR1 SGDLS and CDR2 YYNGEE. Trimming stripped 3 bases from V and 13 bases from J, with 13 bases between. CDR3 nucleotide sequence: TGTGCCAGCAGCGGCCCCTCGAGTGTGCTGTTTTTT. Translation: CASSGPSSVLFF.

As for this clone: The sample has other DNA sequences that encode this CDR3 too. The V call is TRBV28, the J call TRBJ1-1; the D is unclear. The CDR3 is 12 amino acids. The ends were cut back, 3 bases at V and 1 base at J, with 3 bases in the middle. The V gene's germline CDR1 is MDHEN and CDR2 SYDVKM. CDR3 nucleotide sequence: TGTGCCAGCAGTTTTAGGAACACTGAAGCTTTCTTT. Translated: CASSFRNTEAFF.

The chain links TRBV30 to TRBJ2-1; 15 nucleotides line up with TRBD2. The CDR3 has 17 residues. V lost 2 bases and J lost 5; bases outside the gene matches: 7. Germline V CDR1 and CDR2: GTSNPN, SVGIG (reference sequence). In nucleotides, the CDR3 is TGTGCCTGGAGTCCAGGACTAGCGGGAGGGTCCGACAATGAGCAGTTCTTC. Amino acids: CAWSPGLAGGSDNEQFF.

V is TRBV30 and J is TRBJ2-3, with 10 bases aligning to TRBD1. Germline CDR1 reads GTSNPN; CDR2 reads SVGIG (reference sequence). Losses at the gene ends were 2 bases for V and 4 bases for J; bases not matched to a gene: 6. The CDR3 sequence is 15 residues long. CDR3 bases: TGTGCCTGGAGTATCGGACAGGGGGGTTCAGATACGCAGTATTTT. It translates to CAWSIGQGGSDTQYF.

The gene calls are TRBV28 and TRBJ2-7; 11 nucleotides align to TRBD1. Trimming removed 3 bases from V and 3 bases from J; junction bases left unmatched: 4. This CDR3 has 15 amino acids. The germline V gene encodes CDR1 MDHEN and CDR2 SYDVKM. DNA for the CDR3: TGTGCCAGCAGTTTGCCGGGACAGGGGGTCTACGAGCAGTACTTC. It is translated as CASSLPGQGVYEQYF.

The rearrangement joins TRBV30 to TRBJ2-1, with TRBD2 matching 9 bases. CDR3 size: 14 residues. V lost 3 bases, J lost 9 bases, and 9 bases stayed unmatched. Germline V gene sequence: CDR1 GTSNPN, CDR2 SVGIG (reference sequence). CDR3 sequence: CAWSPLAGVGEQFF. CDR3 coding DNA: TGTGCCTGGAGCCCTTTAGCGGGAGTGGGTGAGCAGTTCTTC.

This clone was counted a few times. This chain links TRBV7-3 with TRBJ2-7; perhaps TRBD2 as D (6 bases). The ends were cut back, 5 bases at V and 4 bases at J, with 15 bases in the middle. CDR1 is SGHTA and CDR2 is FQGTGA in the germline V gene. This CDR3 spans 14 amino acids. The CDR3 nucleotides are TGTGCCAGCAGCCTCGAAAGTGGAGGGTACGAGCAGTACTTC. This encodes CASSLESGGYEQYF.

The chain is built from TRBV10-3 and TRBJ2-5; 8 bases match TRBD2. Per germline, CDR1 ENHRY and CDR2 SYGVKD. Trimming took 2 bases from V and 1 from J; bases not matched to a gene: 3. The CDR3 totals 15 residues. CDR3 amino acids: CAISERREAQETQYF. DNA of the CDR3: TGTGCCATCAGTGAGAGGCGGGAGGCCCAAGAGACCCAGTACTTC.

There are a few counts of this clone. V and J are TRBV7-8 and TRBJ2-1; D remains unclear. The CDR3 covers 14 residues. Germline V lookup: CDR1 SGHVS, CDR2 FQNEAQ. Trimming shortened V by 2 bases and J by 3 bases, and 8 bases separated the two germline ends. CDR3 coding DNA: TGTGCCAGCAGCTTAACGGAGCGCTACAATGAGCAGTTCTTC. This codes for CASSLTERYNEQFF.

The J gene is TRBJ2-1, the V gene TRBV29-1; D is ambiguous. V was clipped by 4 bases and J by 4 bases, with 11 bases between them. The germline V gene encodes CDR1 SQVTM and CDR2 ANQGSEA. The CDR3 contains 13 residues. CDR3 nucleotide sequence: TGCAGCGTTGCCCCAGCGCGATACAATGAGCAGTTCTTC. Translating gives CSVAPARYNEQFF.

The V gene is TRBV4-2, the J gene TRBJ2-3; unclear D gene. Looked up from germline, CDR1 is LGHNA and CDR2 is YNFKEQ. Trimming removed 4 bases from V and 0 bases from J, with 17 bases in between. The CDR3 has 17 residues. The CDR3 nucleotides are TGTGCCAGCAGCCCCCTCCGACTGGATCATAGCACAGATACGCAGTATTTT. Amino acids: CASSPLRLDHSTDTQYF.